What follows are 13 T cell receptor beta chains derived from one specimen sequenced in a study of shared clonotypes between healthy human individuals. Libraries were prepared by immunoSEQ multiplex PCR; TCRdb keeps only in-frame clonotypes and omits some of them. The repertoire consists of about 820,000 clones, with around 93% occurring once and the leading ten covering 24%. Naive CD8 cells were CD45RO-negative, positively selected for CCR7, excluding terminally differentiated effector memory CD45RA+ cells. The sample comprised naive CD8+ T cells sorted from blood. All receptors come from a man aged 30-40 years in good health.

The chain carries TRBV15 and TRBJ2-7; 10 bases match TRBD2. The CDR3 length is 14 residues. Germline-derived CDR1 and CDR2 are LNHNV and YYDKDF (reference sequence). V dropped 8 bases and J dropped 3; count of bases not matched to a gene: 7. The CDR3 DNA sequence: TGTGCCACCCAGCGGGAGGGCCTTGGCTACGAGCAGTACTTC. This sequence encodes CATQREGLGYEQYF.

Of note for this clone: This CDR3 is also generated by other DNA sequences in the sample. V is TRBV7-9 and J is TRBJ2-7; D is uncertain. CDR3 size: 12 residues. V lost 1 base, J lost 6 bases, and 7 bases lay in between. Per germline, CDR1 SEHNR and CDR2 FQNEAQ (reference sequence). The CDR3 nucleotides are TGTGCCAGCAGCTTAGGCTCGCGCGAGCAGTACTTC. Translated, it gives CASSLGSREQYF.

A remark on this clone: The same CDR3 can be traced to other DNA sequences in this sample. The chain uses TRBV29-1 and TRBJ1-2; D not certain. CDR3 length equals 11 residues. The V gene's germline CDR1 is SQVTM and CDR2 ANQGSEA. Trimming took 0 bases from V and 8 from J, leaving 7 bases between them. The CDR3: CSVEDREGYTF. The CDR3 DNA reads TGCAGCGTTGAAGATCGGGAGGGCTACACCTTC.

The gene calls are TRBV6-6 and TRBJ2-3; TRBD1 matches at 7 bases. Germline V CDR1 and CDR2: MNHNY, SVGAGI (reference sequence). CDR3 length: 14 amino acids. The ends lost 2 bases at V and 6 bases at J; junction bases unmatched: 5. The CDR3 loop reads CASSYLRGRDTQYF. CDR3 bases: TGTGCCAGCAGTTACCTGAGGGGGCGGGATACGCAGTATTTT.

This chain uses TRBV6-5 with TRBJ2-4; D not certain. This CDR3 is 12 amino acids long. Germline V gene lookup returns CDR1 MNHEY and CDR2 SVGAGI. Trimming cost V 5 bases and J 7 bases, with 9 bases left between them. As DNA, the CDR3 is TGTGCCAGCAGTCACGGGTTGAACATTCAGTACTTC. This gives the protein CASSHGLNIQYF.

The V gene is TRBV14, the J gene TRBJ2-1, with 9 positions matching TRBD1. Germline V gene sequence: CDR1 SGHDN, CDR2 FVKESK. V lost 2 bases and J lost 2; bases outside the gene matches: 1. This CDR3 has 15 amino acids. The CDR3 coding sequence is TGTGCCAGCAGCCAAACAGGGGGCCCCTACAATGAGCAGTTCTTC. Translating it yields CASSQTGGPYNEQFF.

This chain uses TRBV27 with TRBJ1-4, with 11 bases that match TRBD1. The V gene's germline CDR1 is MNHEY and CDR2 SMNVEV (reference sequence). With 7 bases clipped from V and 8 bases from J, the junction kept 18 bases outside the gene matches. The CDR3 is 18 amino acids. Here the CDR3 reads CASIPPMGQGVRLEKLFF. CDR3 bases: TGTGCCAGCATCCCTCCTATGGGACAGGGGGTCCGCTTGGAAAAACTGTTTTTT.

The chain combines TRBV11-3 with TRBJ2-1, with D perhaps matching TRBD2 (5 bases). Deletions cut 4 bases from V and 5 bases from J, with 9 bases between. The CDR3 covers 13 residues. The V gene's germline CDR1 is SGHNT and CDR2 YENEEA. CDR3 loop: CASSSGLHNEQFF. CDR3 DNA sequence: TGTGCCAGCAGCTCGGGGTTGCACAATGAGCAGTTCTTC.

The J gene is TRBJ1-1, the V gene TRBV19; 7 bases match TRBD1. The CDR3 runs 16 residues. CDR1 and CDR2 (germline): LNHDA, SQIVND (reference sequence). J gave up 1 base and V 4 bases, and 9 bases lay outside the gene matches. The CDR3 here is CASSTVRTGENTEAFF. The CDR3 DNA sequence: TGTGCCAGTAGTACTGTACGGACAGGAGAGAACACTGAAGCTTTCTTT.

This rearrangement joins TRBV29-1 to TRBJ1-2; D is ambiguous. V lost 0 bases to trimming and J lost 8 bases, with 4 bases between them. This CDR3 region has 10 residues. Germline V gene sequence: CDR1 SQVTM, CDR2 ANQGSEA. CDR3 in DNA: TGCAGCGTTGAAGATGGGGGCTACACCTTC. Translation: CSVEDGGYTF.

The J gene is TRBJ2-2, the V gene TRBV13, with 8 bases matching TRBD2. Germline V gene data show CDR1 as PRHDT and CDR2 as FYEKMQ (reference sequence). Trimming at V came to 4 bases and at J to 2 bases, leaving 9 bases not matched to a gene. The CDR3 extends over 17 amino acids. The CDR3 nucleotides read TGTGCCAGCAGCTCAATAGGACTAGCCGAAAACACCGGGGAGCTGTTTTTT. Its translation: CASSSIGLAENTGELFF.

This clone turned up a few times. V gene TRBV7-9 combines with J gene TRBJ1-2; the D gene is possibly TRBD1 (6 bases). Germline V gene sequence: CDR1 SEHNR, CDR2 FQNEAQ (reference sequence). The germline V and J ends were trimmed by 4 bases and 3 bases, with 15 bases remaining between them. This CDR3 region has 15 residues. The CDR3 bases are TGTGCCAGCAGCTATTACCAGGGGCTCGACTATGGCTACACCTTC. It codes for CASSYYQGLDYGYTF.

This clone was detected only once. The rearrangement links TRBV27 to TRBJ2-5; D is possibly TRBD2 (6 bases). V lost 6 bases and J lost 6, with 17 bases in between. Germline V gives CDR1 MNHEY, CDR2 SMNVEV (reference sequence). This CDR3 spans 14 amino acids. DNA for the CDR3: TGTGCCAGCAGCGGGAGCGGCGGATGGAAGACCCAGTACTTC. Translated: CASSGSGGWKTQYF.